This TCR beta chain was retrieved from a study of CD8 T cells in ankylosing spondylitis. CDR1 is SGHVS and CDR2 is FQNEAQ in the germline V gene. The CDR3 consists of 17 residues. The V end lost 5 bases, the J end lost 0 bases, and 16 bases lay between the germline ends. In TCRdb, the 5' RACE reads were re-called with MiXCR into one record per CDR3 protein. The sample has under 130,000 distinct CDR3 sequences, under 30% seen once; the top ten hold 9% to 15%. Specimen: synovial fluid, either unsorted or a sorted T cell fraction (not recorded which). The clonotype originates from a male donor with ankylosing spondylitis. The chain recombines TRBV7-8 with TRBJ2-2, with a possible D match to TRBD1 (5 bases). The CDR3 region is CASSHWQGFTNTGELFF. The DNA for the CDR3 is TGTGCCAGCAGCCACTGGCAGGGATTCACGAACACCGGGGAGCTGTTTTTT. Full variable domain (outside the CDR3, taken from reference TRBV7-8 and TRBJ2-2): GAGVSQSPRYKVAKRGQDVALRCDPISGHVSLFWYQQALGQGPEFLTYFQNEAQLDKSGLPSDRFFAERPEGSVSTLKIQRTQQEDSAVYLCASSHWQGFTNTGELFFGEGSRLTVL.